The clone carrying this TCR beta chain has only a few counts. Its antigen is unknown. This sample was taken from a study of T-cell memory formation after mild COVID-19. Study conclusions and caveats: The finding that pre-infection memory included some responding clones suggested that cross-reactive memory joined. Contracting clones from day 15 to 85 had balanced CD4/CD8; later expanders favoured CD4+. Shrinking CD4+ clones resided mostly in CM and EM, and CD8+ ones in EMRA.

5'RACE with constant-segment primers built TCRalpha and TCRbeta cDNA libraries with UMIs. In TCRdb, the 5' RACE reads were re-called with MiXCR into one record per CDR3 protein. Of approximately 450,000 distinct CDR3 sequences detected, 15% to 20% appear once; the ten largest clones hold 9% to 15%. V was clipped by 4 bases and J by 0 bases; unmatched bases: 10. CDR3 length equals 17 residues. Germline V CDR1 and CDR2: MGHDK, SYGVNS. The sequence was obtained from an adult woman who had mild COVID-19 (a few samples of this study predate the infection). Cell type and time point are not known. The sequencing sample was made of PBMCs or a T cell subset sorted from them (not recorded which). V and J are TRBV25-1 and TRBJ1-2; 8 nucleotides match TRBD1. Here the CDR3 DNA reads TGTGCCAGCAGTGGGCCCGGTGGACAGGGAGCTAACTATGGCTACACCTTC. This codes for CASSGPGGQGANYGYTF.